A selection of T cell receptor beta chains follows, all from one sample in a study of cytomegalovirus exposure and HLA in healthy donors. Assay used: immunoSEQ multiplex PCR; TCRdb lists only in-frame clones, some missing. The sample includes over 150,000 clones, about four fifths of them seen just once. The sequenced sample consisted of PBMCs. These receptors were taken from a male donor in good health and CMV-seronegative. Each CDR3 is given with its conserved first and last residue. Fields, in order: V gene, D gene, J gene, clone size, CDR3 protein, CDR3 DNA. The D gene is left open where the match is weak. For some rows the clone size is stated as once, few or many, or as a class when expanded; others skip it.

>TRBV4-1|-|TRBJ1-2|few
CASSQEQANYGYTF
TGCGCCAGCAGCCAAGAACAAGCTAACTATGGCTACACCTTC
>TRBV9|-|TRBJ1-5|-
CASSVESTGIGQPQHF
TGTGCCAGCAGCGTAGAGAGTACAGGGATCGGCCAGCCCCAGCATTTT
>TRBV27|-|TRBJ2-1|-
CASSPNRRRGNEQFF
TGTGCCAGCAGTCCCAACAGGCGCAGAGGCAATGAGCAGTTCTTC
>TRBV18|TRBD1|TRBJ2-7|-
CASSSTGQGAYEQYF
TGTGCCAGCTCCAGCACGGGACAGGGGGCTTACGAGCAGTACTTC
>TRBV6-1|TRBD1|TRBJ2-7|-
CASSDDRGRWYEQYF
TGTGCCAGCAGTGATGATAGGGGGCGGTGGTACGAGCAGTACTTC
>TRBV7-2|-|TRBJ2-3|-
CASSLRRSSDTQYF
TGTGCCAGCAGCTTACGTCGGTCTTCAGATACGCAGTATTTT
>TRBV5-1|TRBD1|TRBJ2-7|-
CASSPGTGGGEQYF
TGCGCCAGCAGCCCTGGGACAGGGGGCGGCGAGCAGTACTTC
>TRBV28|TRBD2|TRBJ2-2|once
CASSPRGSGRWAGELFF
TGTGCCAGCAGTCCCCGGGGTAGCGGGAGATGGGCCGGGGAGCTGTTTTTT
>TRBV11-2|TRBD2|TRBJ2-1|-
CASSLDLAADNEQFF
TGTGCCAGCAGCTTAGATCTAGCGGCAGACAATGAGCAGTTCTTC
>TRBV5-5|-|TRBJ1-1|-
CASSSSSGGYEAFF
TGTGCCAGCAGCTCCTCTTCGGGGGGCTATGAAGCTTTCTTT
>TRBV15|TRBD1|TRBJ1-1|once
CATSRRDRNTEAFF
TGTGCCACCAGCAGGCGGGACAGGAACACTGAAGCTTTCTTT
>TRBV5-4|TRBD1|TRBJ2-7|-
CASSLGRGQGSTYEQYF
TGTGCCAGCAGCTTGGGAAGGGGACAGGGATCCACCTACGAGCAGTACTTC
>TRBV25-1|-|TRBJ1-3|-
CASSGGFQGPGNTIYF
TGTGCCAGCAGTGGGGGATTCCAGGGCCCTGGAAACACCATATATTTT
>TRBV30|TRBD1|TRBJ1-2|-
CAWSTGGEWYGYTF
TGTGCCTGGAGTACAGGGGGCGAGTGGTATGGCTACACCTTC
>TRBV7-2|TRBD2|TRBJ2-7|-
CASSLDSGGTYEQYF
TGTGCCAGCAGCTTGGATAGCGGGGGCACCTACGAGCAGTACTTC
>TRBV14|-|TRBJ1-1|-
CASSTMGATEAFF
TGTGCCAGCAGCACGATGGGCGCCACTGAAGCTTTCTTT
>TRBV19|TRBD2|TRBJ2-7|-
CASSIRDYPVIYEQYF
TGTGCCAGTAGTATAAGGGACTACCCGGTGATCTACGAGCAGTACTTC
>TRBV7-9|-|TRBJ1-1|few
CASRADRQGTEAFF
TGTGCCAGCAGAGCCGACAGGCAGGGGACTGAAGCTTTCTTT
>TRBV19|-|TRBJ1-5|-
CASRTGRFEGNQPQHF
TGTGCCAGTAGAACAGGGCGCTTCGAAGGCAATCAGCCCCAGCATTTT
>TRBV9|TRBD1|TRBJ2-5|-
CASSPEGRDRETQYF
TGTGCCAGCAGCCCTGAGGGGCGGGACAGGGAGACCCAGTACTTC
>TRBV5-6|-|TRBJ2-7|-
CASSPPGTPYEQYF
TGTGCCAGCAGCCCCCCGGGTACCCCCTACGAGCAGTACTTC
>TRBV7-2|-|TRBJ2-3|-
CASTYSALADTSTDTQYF
TGTGCCAGCACCTATTCAGCCCTAGCAGACACTAGCACAGATACGCAGTATTTT
>TRBV27|-|TRBJ1-1|-
CASSLSKTGGTEAFF
TGTGCCAGCAGTTTATCTAAGACCGGAGGGACTGAAGCTTTCTTT
>TRBV12-5|TRBD1|TRBJ1-6|-
CASGWGQGDSPLHF
TGTGCTAGTGGTTGGGGACAGGGGGATTCACCCCTCCACTTT
>TRBV5-4|TRBD1|TRBJ1-2|-
CASSWAGQGAAYGYTF
TGTGCCAGCAGCTGGGCGGGACAGGGGGCTGCCTATGGCTACACCTTC
>TRBV5-1|TRBD1|TRBJ1-2|-
CASSLVPDRGAYGGYTF
TGCGCCAGCAGCTTGGTACCGGACAGGGGCGCCTACGGTGGCTACACCTTC
>TRBV28|TRBD2|TRBJ2-2|-
CASSQSGRAWGGELFF
TGTGCCAGCAGCCAAAGCGGGAGGGCCTGGGGCGGGGAGCTGTTTTTT
>TRBV27|-|TRBJ1-2|-
CASGQGGARYGYTF
TGTGCCAGCGGCCAAGGGGGGGCGCGGTATGGCTACACCTTC
>TRBV9|TRBD2|TRBJ2-3|-
CASSVALAGVEDTQYF
TGTGCCAGCAGCGTAGCCCTAGCGGGAGTGGAAGATACGCAGTATTTT
>TRBV5-6|TRBD1|TRBJ2-7|few
CASSLVSRGQDEQYF
TGTGCCAGCAGCTTGGTTTCCAGGGGGCAGGACGAGCAGTACTTC
>TRBV4-1|TRBD1|TRBJ2-2|-
CASSQPTGKIGELFF
TGCGCCAGCAGCCAACCGACAGGGAAAATCGGGGAGCTGTTTTTT
>TRBV19|TRBD1|TRBJ1-5|-
CATAFQTGGNQPQHF
TGTGCCACAGCGTTCCAGACAGGGGGCAATCAGCCCCAGCATTTT
>TRBV15|TRBD1|TRBJ1-6|once
CATSREGDRNSPLHF
TGTGCCACCAGCAGAGAGGGGGACAGGAATTCACCCCTCCACTTT
>TRBV7-9|TRBD2|TRBJ2-7|once
CASSSRLATYEQYF
TGTGCCAGCAGCTCTAGACTAGCAACCTACGAGCAGTACTTC
>TRBV9|TRBD2|TRBJ2-3|-
CASSVGAGGADTQYF
TGTGCCAGCAGCGTAGGAGCGGGAGGGGCAGATACGCAGTATTTT
>TRBV20-1|TRBD1|TRBJ1-2|-
CSAFRTGGYTF
TGCAGTGCTTTTCGGACAGGCGGCTACACCTTC
>TRBV2|-|TRBJ2-7|-
CASSVAPSYEQYF
TGTGCCAGCAGTGTTGCGCCTTCCTACGAGCAGTACTTC
>TRBV4-1|TRBD1|TRBJ1-5|few
CASSQAGQGNNQPQHF
TGCGCCAGCAGCCAAGCGGGACAGGGCAACAATCAGCCCCAGCATTTT
>TRBV5-1|-|TRBJ1-3|-
CASSSGTISGNTIYF
TGCGCCAGCAGCTCCGGGACAATCTCTGGAAACACCATATATTTT
>TRBV9|TRBD1|TRBJ1-2|-
CASSALTGIGGGYTF
TGTGCCAGCAGCGCCCTGACAGGGATCGGTGGTGGCTACACCTTC